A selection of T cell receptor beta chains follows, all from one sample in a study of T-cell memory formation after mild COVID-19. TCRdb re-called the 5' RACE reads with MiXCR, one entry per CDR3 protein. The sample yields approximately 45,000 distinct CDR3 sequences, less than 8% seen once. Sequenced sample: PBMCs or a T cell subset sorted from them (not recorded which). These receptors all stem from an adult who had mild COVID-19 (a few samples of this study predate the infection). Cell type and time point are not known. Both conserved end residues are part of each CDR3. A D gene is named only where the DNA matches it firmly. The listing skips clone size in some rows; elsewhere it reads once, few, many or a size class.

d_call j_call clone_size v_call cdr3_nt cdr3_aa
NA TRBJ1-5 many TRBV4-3 TGCGCCAGCAGCCAAGACTGGGCAGACAATCAGCCCCAGCATTTT CASSQDWADNQPQHF
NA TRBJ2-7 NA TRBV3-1 TGTGCCAGCAGCCAAGGGTCCGCCTACGAGCAGTACTTC CASSQGSAYEQYF
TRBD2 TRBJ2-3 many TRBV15 TGTGCCACCAGCAGAAAACGGAGGACTAGCGGGGTTAGCACAGATACGCAGTATTTT CATSRKRRTSGVSTDTQYF
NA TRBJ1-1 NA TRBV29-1 TGCAGCGTTGTTGTGGGCTTATCTGAAGCTTTCTTT CSVVVGLSEAFF
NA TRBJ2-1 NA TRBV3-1 TGTGCCAGCAGCCAAATTGGCGATGAGCAGTTCTTC CASSQIGDEQFF
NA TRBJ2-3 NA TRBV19 TGTGCCAGTAGTTGGCAGCGAAGCACAGATACGCAGTATTTT CASSWQRSTDTQYF
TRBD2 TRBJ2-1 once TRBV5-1 TGCGCCAGCAGCTTATCTCCCCTAGCGGGAGGGTATAATGAGCAGTTCTTC CASSLSPLAGGYNEQFF
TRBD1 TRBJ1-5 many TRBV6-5 TGTGCCAGCAGTTACTCTATTCCGGGACAGGGTTATAGCAATCAGCCCCAGCATTTT CASSYSIPGQGYSNQPQHF
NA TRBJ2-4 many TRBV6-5 TGTGCCAGCAGTTACTCGATAACAGTCCAAAACATTCAGTACTTC CASSYSITVQNIQYF
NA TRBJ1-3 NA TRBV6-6 TGTGCCAGCACCGACGCCGGGCGCTCTGGAAACACCATATATTTT CASTDAGRSGNTIYF
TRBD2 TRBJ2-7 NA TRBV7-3 TGTGCCAGCAGCTTGACTAGCGGGGGGCCTTACGAGCAGTACTTC CASSLTSGGPYEQYF
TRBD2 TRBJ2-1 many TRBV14 TGTGCCAGCAGCCGGACTAGCGGATGGGAGCAGTTCTTC CASSRTSGWEQFF
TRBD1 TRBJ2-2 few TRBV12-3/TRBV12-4 TGTGCCAGCAGACACGCCCCCGGGACAGGGAACACCGGGGAGCTGTTTTTT CASRHAPGTGNTGELFF